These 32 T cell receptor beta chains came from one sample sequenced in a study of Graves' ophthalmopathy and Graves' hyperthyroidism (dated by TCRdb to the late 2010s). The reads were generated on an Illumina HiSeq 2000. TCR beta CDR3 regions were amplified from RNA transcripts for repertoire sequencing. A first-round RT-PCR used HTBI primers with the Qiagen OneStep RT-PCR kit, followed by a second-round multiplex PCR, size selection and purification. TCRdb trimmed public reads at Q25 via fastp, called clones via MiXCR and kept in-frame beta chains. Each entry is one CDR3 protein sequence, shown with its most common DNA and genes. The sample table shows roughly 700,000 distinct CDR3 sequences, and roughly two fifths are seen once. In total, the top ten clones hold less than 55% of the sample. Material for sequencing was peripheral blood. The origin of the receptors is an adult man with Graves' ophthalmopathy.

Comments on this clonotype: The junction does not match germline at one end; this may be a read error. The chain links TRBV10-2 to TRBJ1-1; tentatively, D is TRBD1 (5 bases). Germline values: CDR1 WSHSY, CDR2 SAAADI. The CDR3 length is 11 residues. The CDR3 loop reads CASSQGFGAFF. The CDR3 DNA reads TGTGCCAGCAGTCAGGGTTTTGGAGCTTTCTTT.

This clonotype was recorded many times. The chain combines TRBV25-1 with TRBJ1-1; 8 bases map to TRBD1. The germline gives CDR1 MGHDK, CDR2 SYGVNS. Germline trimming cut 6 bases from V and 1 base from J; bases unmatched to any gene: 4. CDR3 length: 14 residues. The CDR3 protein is CASRTGATNTEAFF. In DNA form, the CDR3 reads TGTGCCAGCAGGACAGGGGCGACGAACACTGAAGCTTTCTTT.

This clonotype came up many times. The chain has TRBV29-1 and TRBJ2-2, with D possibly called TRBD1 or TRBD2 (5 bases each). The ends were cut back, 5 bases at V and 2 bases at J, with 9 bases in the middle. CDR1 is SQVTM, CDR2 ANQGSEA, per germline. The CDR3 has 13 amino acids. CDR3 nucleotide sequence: TGCAGCGTTCTGGGGGTTAACACCGGGGAGCTGTTTTTT. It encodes CSVLGVNTGELFF.

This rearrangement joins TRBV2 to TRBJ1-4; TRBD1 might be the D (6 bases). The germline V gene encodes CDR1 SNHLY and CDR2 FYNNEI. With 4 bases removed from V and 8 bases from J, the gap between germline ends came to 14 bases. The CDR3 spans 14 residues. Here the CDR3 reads CASSGTASGEKLFF. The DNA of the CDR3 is TGTGCCAGCAGTGGGACAGCGTCGGGGGAAAAACTGTTTTTT.

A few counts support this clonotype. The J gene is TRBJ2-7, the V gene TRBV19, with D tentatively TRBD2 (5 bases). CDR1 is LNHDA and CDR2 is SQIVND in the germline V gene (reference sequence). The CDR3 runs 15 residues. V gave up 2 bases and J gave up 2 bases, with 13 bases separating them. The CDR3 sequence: CASSISGSIPYEQYF. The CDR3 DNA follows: TGTGCCAGTAGTATAAGCGGCAGTATCCCCTACGAGCAGTACTTC.

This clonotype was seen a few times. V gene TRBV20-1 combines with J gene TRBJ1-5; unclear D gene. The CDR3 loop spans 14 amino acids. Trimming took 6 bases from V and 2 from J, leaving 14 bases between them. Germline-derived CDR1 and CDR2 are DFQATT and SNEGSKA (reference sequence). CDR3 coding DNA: TGCAGTGCCATTTCGATGGGCCGCAATCAGCCCCAGCATTTT. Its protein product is CSAISMGRNQPQHF.

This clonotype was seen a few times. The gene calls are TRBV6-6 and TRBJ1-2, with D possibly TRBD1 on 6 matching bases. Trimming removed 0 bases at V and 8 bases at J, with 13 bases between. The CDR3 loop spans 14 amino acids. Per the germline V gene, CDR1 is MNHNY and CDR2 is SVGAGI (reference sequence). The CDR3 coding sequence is TGTGCCAGCAGTTACTCGAGGGGGGCTGGGGGCTACACCTTC. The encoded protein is CASSYSRGAGGYTF.

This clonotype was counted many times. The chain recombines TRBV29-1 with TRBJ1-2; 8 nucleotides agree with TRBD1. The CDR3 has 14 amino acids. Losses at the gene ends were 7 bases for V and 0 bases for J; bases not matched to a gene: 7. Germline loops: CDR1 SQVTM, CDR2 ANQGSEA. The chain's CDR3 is CSAGTGFSNYGYTF. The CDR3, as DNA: TGCAGCGCCGGGACAGGATTCTCTAACTATGGCTACACCTTC. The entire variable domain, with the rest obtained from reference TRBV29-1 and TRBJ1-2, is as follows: SAVISQKPSRDICQRGTSLTIQCQVDSQVTMMFWYRQQPGQSLTLIATANQGSEATYESGFVIDKFPISRPNLTFSTLTVSNMSPEDSSIYLCSAGTGFSNYGYTFGSGTRLTVV.

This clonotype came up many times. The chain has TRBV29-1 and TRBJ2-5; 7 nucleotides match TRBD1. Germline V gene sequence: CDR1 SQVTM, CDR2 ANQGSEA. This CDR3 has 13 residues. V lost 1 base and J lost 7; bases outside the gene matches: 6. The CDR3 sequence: CSVEAGGIGTQYF. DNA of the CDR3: TGCAGCGTTGAAGCAGGGGGAATCGGGACCCAGTACTTC.

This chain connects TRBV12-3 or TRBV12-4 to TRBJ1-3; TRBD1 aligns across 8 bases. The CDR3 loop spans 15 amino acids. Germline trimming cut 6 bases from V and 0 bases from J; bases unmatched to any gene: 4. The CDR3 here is CASRWTGNSGNTIYF. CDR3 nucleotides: TGTGCCAGCAGGTGGACAGGGAACTCTGGAAACACCATATATTTT.

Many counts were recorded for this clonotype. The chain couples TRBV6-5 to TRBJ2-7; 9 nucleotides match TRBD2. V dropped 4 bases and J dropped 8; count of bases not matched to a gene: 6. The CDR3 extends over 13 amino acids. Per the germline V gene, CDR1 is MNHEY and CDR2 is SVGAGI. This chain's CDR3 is CASSFLAGQQQYF. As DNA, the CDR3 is TGTGCCAGCAGTTTCCTAGCGGGGCAGCAGCAGTACTTC.

The CDR3 DNA reads TGTGCCAGCAGTCTACTCGGCAGCGGGAGATACGAGCAGTACTTC. It specifies CASSLLGSGRYEQYF. This chain joins TRBV9 and TRBJ2-7; TRBD2 aligns across 8 bases. Germline V gives CDR1 SGDLS, CDR2 YYNGEE. The trim removed 5 bases at V and 4 bases at J, leaving 11 bases unmatched. The CDR3 has 15 residues.

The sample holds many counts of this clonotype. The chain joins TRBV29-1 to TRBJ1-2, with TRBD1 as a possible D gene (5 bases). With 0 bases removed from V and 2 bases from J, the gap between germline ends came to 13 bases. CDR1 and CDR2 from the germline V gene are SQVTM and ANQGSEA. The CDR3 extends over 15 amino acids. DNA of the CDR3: TGCAGCGTTGAAGATTGGATAGCAGGGAACTATGGCTACACCTTC. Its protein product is CSVEDWIAGNYGYTF. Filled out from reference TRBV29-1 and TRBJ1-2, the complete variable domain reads SAVISQKPSRDICQRGTSLTIQCQVDSQVTMMFWYRQQPGQSLTLIATANQGSEATYESGFVIDKFPISRPNLTFSTLTVSNMSPEDSSIYLCSVEDWIAGNYGYTFGSGTRLTVV.

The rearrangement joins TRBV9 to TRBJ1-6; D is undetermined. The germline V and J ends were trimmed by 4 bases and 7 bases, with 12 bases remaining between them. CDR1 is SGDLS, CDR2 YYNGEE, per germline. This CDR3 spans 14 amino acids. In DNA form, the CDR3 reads TGTGCCAGCAGCCGTAAATCGGGGAATTCACCCCTCCACTTT. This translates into CASSRKSGNSPLHF.

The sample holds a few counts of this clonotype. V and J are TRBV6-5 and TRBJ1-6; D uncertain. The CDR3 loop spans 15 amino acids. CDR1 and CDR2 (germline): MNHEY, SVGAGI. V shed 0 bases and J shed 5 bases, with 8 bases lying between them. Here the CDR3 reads CASSYSWTDNSPLHF. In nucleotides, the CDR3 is TGTGCCAGCAGTTACTCGTGGACGGATAATTCACCCCTCCACTTT.

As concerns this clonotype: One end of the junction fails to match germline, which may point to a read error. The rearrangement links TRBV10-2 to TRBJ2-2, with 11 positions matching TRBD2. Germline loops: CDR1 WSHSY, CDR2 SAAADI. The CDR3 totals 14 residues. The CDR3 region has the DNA TGCGCCGGCAGACTAGCGGGGAGCACCGGGGAGCTGTTTTTT. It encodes CAGRLAGSTGELFF.

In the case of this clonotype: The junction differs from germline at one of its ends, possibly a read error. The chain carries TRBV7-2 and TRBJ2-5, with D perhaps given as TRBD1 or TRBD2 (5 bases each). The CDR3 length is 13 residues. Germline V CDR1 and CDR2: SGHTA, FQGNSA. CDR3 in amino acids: CAGSLWGWETRYF. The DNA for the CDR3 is TGTGCCGGCAGCTTGTGGGGGTGGGAGACCCGGTACTTC.

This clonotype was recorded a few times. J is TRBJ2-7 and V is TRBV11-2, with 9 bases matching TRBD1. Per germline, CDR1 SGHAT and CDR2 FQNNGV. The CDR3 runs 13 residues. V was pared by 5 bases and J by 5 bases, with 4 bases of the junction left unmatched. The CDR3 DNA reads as TGTGCCAGCAGCCCATGGGACAGGGACGAGCAGTACTTC. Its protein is CASSPWDRDEQYF. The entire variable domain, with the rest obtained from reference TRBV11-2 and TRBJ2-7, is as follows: EAGVAQSPRYKIIEKRQSVAFWCNPISGHATLYWYQQILGQGPKLLIQFQNNGVVDDSQLPKDRFSAERLKGVDSTLKIQPAKLEDSAVYLCASSPWDRDEQYFGPGTRLTVT.

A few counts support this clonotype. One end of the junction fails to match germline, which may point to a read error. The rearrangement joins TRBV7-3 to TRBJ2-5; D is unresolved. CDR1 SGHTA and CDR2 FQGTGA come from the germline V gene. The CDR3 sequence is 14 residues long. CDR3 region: CASSPLSRGVTQYF. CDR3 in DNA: TGCGCCAGCAGCCCTCTAAGTCGTGGCGTGACCCAGTACTTC. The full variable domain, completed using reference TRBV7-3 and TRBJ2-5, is GAGVSQTPSNKVTEKGKYVELRCDPISGHTALYWYRQSLGQGPEFLIYFQGTGAADDSGLPNDRFFAVRPEGSVSTLKIQRTERGDSAVYLCASSPLSRGVTQYFGPGTRLLVL.

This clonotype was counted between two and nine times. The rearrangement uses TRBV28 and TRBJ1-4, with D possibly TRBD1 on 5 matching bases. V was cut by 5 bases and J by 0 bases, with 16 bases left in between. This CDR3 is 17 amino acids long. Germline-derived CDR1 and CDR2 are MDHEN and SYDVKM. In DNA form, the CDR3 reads TGTGCCAGCAGTGGACATGAGGCAGGAACAACTAATGAAAAACTGTTTTTT. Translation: CASSGHEAGTTNEKLFF.

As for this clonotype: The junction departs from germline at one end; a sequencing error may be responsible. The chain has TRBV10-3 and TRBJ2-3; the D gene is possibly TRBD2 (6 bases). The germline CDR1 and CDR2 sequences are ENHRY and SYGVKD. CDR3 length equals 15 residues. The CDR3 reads CATSSGGADTDTQYF. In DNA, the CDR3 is TGTGCCACCAGTTCCGGGGGAGCCGACACAGATACGCAGTATTTT.

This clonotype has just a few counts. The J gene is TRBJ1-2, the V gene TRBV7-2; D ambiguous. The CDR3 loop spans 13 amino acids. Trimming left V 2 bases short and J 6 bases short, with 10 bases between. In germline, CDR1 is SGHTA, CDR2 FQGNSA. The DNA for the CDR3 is TGTGCCAGCAGCTTAAGGCTTAATGATGGCTACACCTTC. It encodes CASSLRLNDGYTF.

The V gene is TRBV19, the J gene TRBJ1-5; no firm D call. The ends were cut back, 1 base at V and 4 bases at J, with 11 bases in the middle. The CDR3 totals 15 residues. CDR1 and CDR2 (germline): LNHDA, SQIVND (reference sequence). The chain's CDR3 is CASSIGRRENQPQHF. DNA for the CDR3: TGTGCCAGTAGTATAGGGAGACGGGAAAATCAGCCCCAGCATTTT.

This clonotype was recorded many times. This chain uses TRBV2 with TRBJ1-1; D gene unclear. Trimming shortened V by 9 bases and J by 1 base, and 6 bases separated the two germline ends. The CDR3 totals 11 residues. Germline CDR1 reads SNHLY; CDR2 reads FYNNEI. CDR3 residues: CARVWNTEAFF. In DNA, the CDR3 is TGTGCCAGGGTCTGGAACACTGAAGCTTTCTTT.

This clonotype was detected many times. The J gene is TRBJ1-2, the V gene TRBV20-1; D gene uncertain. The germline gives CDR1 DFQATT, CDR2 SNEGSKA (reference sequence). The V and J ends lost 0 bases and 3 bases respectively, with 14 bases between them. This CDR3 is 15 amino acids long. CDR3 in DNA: TGCAGTGCTAGAGACCTCTCCGGGCAGCACTATGGCTACACCTTC. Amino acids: CSARDLSGQHYGYTF.

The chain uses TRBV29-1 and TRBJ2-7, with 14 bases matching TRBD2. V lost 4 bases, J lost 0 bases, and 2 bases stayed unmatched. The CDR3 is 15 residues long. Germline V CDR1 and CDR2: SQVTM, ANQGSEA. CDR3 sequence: CSVGGLAGGSYEQYF. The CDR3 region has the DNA TGCAGCGTTGGCGGACTAGCGGGGGGCTCCTACGAGCAGTACTTC.

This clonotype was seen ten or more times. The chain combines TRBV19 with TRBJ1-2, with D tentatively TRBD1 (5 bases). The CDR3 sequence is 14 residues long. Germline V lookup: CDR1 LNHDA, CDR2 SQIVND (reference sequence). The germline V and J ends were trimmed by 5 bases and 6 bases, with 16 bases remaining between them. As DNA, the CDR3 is TGTGCCAGTAGTTCGCCCGGGACGACGAATGGCTACACCTTC. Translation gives CASSSPGTTNGYTF.

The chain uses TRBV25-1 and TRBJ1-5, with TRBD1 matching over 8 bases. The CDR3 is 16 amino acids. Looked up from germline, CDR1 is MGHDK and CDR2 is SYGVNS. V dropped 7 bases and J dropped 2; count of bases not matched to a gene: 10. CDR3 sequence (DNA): TGTGCCAGCAAACACTCAGGACAGGGCGGCAATCAGCCCCAGCATTTT. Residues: CASKHSGQGGNQPQHF. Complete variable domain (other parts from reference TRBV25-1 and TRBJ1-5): EADIYQTPRYLVIGTGKKITLECSQTMGHDKMYWYQQDPGMELHLIHYSYGVNSTEKGDLSSESTVSRIRTEHFPLTLESARPSHTSQYLCASKHSGQGGNQPQHFGDGTRLSIL.

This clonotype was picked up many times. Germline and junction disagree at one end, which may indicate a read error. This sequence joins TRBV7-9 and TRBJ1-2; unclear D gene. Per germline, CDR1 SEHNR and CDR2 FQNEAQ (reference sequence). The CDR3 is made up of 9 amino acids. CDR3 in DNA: TGTGCCAGCAGCTTCAATCAAGCCTTC. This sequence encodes CASSFNQAF. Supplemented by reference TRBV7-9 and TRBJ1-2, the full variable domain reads DTGVSQNPRHKITKRGQNVTFRCDPISEHNRLYWYRQTLGQGPEFLTYFQNEAQLEKSRLLSDRFSAERPKGSFSTLEIQRTEQGDSAMYLCASSFNQAFGSGTRLTVV.

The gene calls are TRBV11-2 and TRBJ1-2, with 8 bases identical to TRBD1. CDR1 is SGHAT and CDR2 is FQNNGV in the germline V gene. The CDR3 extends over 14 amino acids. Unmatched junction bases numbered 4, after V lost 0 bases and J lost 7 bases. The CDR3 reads CASSLEPQGAGYTF. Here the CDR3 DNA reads TGTGCCAGCAGCTTAGAGCCCCAGGGGGCTGGCTACACCTTC. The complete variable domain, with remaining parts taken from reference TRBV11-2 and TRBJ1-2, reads EAGVAQSPRYKIIEKRQSVAFWCNPISGHATLYWYQQILGQGPKLLIQFQNNGVVDDSQLPKDRFSAERLKGVDSTLKIQPAKLEDSAVYLCASSLEPQGAGYTFGSGTRLTVV.

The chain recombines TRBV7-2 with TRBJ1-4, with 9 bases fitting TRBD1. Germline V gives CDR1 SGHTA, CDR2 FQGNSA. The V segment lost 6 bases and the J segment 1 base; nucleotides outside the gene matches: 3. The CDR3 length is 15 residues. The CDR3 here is CASRLTGGTNEKLFF. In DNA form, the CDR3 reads TGTGCCAGCAGACTGACAGGGGGAACTAATGAAAAACTGTTTTTT.

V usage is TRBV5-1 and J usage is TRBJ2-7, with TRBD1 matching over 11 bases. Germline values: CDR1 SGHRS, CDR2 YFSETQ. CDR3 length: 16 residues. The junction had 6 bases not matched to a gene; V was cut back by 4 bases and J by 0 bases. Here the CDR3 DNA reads TGCGCCAGCAGCCGTGGTGGGACAGGGGGCTCCTACGAGCAGTACTTC. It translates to CASSRGGTGGSYEQYF.